Sequencing of this T cell receptor beta chain was carried out in a study of cytomegalovirus exposure and HLA in healthy donors. Study conclusions and caveats: Later work associated roughly 17,000 TCR beta sequences with HLA alleles at 0.05 false discovery rate. Immune exposure information comprised only CMV serostatus. Several of the most significant clusters appeared, in a later analysis, to be linked to common viral pathogens.

Remarks on this clone: The antigen is not known.

Trimming removed 1 base from V and 0 bases from J, with 13 bases in between. CDR1 SGHNT and CDR2 YENEEA come from the germline V gene. This CDR3 region has 17 residues. Both 60 Vbeta primers and 13 Jbeta primers went into the PCR. As originally analysed: In a later analysis, 80 million to 100 million unique TCR beta chains included roughly 11 million shared by two or more donors. TCRdb keeps only in-frame clones here, not all; method: immunoSEQ multiplex PCR. V, J and clone size are those of that table, while D and trimming were read from the DNA. The sample lists about 120,000 clones, about 68% seen once, with roughly 9% in the top ten.

The receptor was derived from a woman in her thirties or forties in good health and CMV-seropositive. The sample taken for sequencing was PBMCs. This chain uses TRBV11-3 with TRBJ2-1; D is possibly TRBD2 (6 bases). Here the CDR3 DNA reads TGTGCCAGCAGCTTAGGTCCTCTAGCGCTCTCCTACAATGAGCAGTTCTTC. This gives the protein CASSLGPLALSYNEQFF.